This TCR beta chain was sequenced for a study of cytomegalovirus exposure and HLA in healthy donors. Notes on the study in general: There were some public TCRs occurring in many donors, but most TCR sequences were rare.

Turning to this clone: Its target is unknown.

PCR involved 60 Vbeta and 13 Jbeta primers. The repertoire was sequenced with immunoSEQ multiplex PCR; TCRdb's copy has only in-frame clones and lacks some. Of around 150,000 clones detected, roughly 86% appear once; the ten largest clones hold roughly 0.5%. Sequenced input: PBMCs. The receptor was derived from a woman aged 40 to 50 in good health and CMV-seronegative.

This CDR3 reads CASSDYARGTQYF. CDR3 bases: TGTGCCAGCAGTGATTACGCGCGGGGGACCCAGTACTTC. The genes are TRBV2 and TRBJ2-5, with D possibly TRBD2 on 6 matching bases. V gave up 3 bases and J gave up 7 bases, with 12 bases separating them. Germline V CDR1 and CDR2: SNHLY, FYNNEI. This CDR3 region has 13 residues.